Here is one T cell receptor (beta chain) with its context. Its antigen is not known. Time point noted: week 23, last vaccination. A single vaccine dose contained 300 ug of mutant IDH1 20-mer peptide, and topical imiquimod was used with it. Diagnosis in the donors showed new WHO grade 3 or 4 astrocytomas that were IDH1-mutant and ATRX-lost. Germline values: CDR1 MDHEN, CDR2 SYDVKM. With 6 bases clipped from V and 0 bases from J, the junction kept 5 bases outside the gene matches. The CDR3 runs 14 residues. The entry originates in a study of a mutant IDH1 vaccine in newly diagnosed glioma. Turning to the study itself: Radiotherapy, temozolomide, or both had been given previously, and both were given to most.

Measured with immunoSEQ multiplex PCR; TCRdb has only the in-frame clones, and not every one. This table has roughly 76,000 clones, around 85% appearing once. Regarding the study as a whole: Of the patients, roughly 93% had vaccine-induced immune responses. Pseudoprogression apparently tracked independently of changes in top peripheral T cell clonotypes.

Sample: PBMCs, taken from a glioma patient whose treatment included an IDH1 peptide vaccine. The chain is built from TRBV28 and TRBJ2-7, with 7 bases fitting TRBD1. This receptor was obtained from a young man with glioma. Some clones in this sample may be carry-over from other donors' samples. For the CDR3, the DNA is TGTGCCAGCAGCCAGACAGGGCTCTCCTACGAGCAGTACTTC. It specifies CASSQTGLSYEQYF.